This T cell receptor beta chain emerged from a study of T cells in Graves' hyperthyroidism and ophthalmopathy. Findings of the study overall: Most thyroid clonotypes expanded above 0.001 were also detected in blood.

This clonotype came up a few times. The antigen is not known. Authors of the study amplified TCR beta CDR3 regions from RNA transcripts. Researchers ran a first-round RT-PCR on the TCR CDR3 using the HTBI primer set. One entry per CDR3 protein results from TCRdb running MiXCR on the multiplex PCR reads. The table shows 600,000 to 850,000 distinct CDR3 sequences, with approximately 18% occurring only once. Uncontrolled infection, other autoimmune disease, pregnancy or lactation disqualified patients from enrolment. Diagnoses rested on clinical symptoms, serum thyroxine and TRAb, thyroid ultrasound and orbital computed tomography. Sampled blood dates from first hyperthyroidism diagnosis, and it precedes any ophthalmopathy symptoms. V was pared by 0 bases and J by 2 bases, with 11 bases of the junction left unmatched. The CDR3 spans 19 residues. The germline gives CDR1 SGDLS, CDR2 YYNGEE.

The chain combines TRBV9 with TRBJ2-6; 7 bases map to TRBD1. The sample was blood. This clonotype was sampled from a woman aged 50 to 60 with Graves' hyperthyroidism that later progressed to Graves' ophthalmopathy. The CDR3 reads CASSVATTTTGAGANVLTF. As DNA, the CDR3 is TGTGCCAGCAGCGTAGCTACCACCACAACAGGGGCTGGGGCCAACGTCCTGACTTTC.